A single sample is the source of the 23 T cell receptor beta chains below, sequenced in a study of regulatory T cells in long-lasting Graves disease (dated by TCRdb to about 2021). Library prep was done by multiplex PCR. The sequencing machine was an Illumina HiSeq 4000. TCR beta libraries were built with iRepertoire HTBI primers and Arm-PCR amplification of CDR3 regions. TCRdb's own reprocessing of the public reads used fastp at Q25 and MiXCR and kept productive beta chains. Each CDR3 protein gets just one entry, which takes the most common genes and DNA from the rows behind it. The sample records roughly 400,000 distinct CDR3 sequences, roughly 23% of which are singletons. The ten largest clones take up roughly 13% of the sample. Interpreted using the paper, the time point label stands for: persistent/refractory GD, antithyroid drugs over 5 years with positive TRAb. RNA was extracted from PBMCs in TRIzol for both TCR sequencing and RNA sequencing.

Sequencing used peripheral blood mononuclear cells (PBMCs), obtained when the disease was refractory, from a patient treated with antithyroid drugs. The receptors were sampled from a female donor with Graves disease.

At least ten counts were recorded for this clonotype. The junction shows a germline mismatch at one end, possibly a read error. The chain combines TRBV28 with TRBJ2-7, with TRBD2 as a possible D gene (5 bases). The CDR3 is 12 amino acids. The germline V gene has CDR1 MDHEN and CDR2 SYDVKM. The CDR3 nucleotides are TGTGCCAGCAGTGCCTCCGGGCGGGTTTTAAAGTTC. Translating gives CASSASGRVLKF.

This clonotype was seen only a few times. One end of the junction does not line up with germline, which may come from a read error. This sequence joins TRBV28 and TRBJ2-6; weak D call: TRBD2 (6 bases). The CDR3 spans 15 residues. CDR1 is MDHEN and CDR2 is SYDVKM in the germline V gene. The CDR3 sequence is CASSNPPRGANVPTF. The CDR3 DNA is TGTGCCAGCAGTAACCCACCTCGCGGGGCCAACGTCCCGACTTTC.

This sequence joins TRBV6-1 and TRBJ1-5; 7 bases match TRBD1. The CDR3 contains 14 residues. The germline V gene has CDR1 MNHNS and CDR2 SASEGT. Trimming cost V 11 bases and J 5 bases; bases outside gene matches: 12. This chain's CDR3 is CAGWTGPSDQPQHF. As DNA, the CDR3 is TGTGCCGGTTGGACAGGTCCCTCAGATCAGCCCCAGCATTTT.

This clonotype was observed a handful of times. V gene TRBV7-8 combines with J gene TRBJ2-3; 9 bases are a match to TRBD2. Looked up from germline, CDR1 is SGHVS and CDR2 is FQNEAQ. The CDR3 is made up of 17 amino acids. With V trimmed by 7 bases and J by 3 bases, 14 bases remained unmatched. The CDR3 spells CASIGETGTSSTDTQYF. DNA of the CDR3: TGTGCCAGCATCGGGGAAACCGGGACTAGCTCAACAGATACGCAGTATTTT.

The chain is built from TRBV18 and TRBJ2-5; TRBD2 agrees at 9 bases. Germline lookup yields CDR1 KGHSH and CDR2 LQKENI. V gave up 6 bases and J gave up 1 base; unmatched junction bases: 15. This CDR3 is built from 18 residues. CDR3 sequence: CASSPKGAGGKGQETQYF. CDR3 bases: TGTGCCAGCTCCCCGAAAGGAGCGGGAGGAAAAGGCCAAGAGACCCAGTACTTC.

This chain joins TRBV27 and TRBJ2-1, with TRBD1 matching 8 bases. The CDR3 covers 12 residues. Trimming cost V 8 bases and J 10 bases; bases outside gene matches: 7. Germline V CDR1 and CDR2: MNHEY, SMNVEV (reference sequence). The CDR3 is CASGQGIREQFF. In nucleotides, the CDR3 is TGTGCCAGCGGACAGGGTATTAGGGAGCAGTTCTTC.

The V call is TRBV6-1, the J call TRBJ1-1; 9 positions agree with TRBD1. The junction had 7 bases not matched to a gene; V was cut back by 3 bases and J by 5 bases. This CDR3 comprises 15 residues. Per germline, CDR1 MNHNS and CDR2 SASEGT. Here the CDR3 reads CASSDLQGAYTEAFF. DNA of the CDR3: TGTGCCAGCAGTGACCTACAGGGGGCCTATACTGAAGCTTTCTTT.

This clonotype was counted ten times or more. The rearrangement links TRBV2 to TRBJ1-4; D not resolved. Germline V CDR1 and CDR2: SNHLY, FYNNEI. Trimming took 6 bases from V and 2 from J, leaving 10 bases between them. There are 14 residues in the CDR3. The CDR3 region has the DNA TGTGCCAGCAGAGGTCAGCGCACTAATGAAAAACTGTTTTTT. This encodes CASRGQRTNEKLFF.

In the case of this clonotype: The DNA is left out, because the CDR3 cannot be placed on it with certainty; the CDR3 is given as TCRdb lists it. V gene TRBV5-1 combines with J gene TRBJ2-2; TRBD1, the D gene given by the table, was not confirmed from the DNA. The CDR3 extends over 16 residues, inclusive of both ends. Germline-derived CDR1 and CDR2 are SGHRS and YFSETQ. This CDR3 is CASSPRQGTTPGSCFF.

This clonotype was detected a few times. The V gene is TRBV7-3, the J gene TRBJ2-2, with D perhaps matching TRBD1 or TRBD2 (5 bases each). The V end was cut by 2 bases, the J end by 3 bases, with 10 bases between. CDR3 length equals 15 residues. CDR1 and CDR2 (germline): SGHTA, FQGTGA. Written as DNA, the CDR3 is TGTGCCAGCAGCTTATTTGGGACGGACACCGGGGAGCTGTTTTTT. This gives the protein CASSLFGTDTGELFF.

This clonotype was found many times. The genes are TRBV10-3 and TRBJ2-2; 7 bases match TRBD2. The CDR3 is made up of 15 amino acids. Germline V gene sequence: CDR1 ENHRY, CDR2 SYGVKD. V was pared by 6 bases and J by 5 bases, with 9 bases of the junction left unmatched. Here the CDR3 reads CAIRAREAGTGELFF. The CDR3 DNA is TGTGCCATCAGAGCCCGGGAGGCTGGGACCGGGGAGCTGTTTTTT.

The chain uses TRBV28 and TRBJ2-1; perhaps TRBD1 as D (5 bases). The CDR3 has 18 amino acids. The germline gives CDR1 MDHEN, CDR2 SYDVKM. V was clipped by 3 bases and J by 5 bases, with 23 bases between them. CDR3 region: CASSFGRVPFITHNEQFF. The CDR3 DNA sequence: TGTGCCAGCAGTTTCGGCAGGGTTCCTTTTATAACGCACAATGAGCAGTTCTTC.

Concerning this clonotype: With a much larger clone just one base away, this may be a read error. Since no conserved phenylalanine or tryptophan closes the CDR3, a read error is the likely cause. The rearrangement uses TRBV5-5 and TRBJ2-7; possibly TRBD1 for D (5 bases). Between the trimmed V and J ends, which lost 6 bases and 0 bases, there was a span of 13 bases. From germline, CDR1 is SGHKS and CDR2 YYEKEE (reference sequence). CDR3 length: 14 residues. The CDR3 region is CASMLLQDSYEQYL. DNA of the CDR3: TGTGCCAGCATGCTTCTACAGGACTCCTACGAGCAGTACCTC.

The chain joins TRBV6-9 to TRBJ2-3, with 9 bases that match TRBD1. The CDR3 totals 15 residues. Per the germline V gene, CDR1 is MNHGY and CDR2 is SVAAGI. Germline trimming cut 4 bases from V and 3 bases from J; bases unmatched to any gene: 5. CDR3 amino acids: CASSSLDRGTDTQYF. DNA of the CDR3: TGTGCCAGCAGTTCCTTGGACAGGGGAACAGATACGCAGTATTTT.

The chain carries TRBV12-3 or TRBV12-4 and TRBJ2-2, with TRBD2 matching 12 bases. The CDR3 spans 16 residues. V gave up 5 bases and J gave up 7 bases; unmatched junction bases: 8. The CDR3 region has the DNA TGTGCCAGCAGTCCACGACTAGCGGGGGACATCGGGGAGCTGTTTTTT. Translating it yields CASSPRLAGDIGELFF.

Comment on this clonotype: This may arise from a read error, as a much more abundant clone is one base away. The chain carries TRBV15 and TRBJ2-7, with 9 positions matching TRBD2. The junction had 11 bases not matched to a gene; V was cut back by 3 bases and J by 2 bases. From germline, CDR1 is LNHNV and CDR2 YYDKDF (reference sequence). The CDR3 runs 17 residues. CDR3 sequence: CATSSDLPAGGAYEQYF. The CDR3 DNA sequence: TGTGCCACCAGCAGTGATTTGCCAGCGGGAGGCGCCTACGAGCAGTACTTC.

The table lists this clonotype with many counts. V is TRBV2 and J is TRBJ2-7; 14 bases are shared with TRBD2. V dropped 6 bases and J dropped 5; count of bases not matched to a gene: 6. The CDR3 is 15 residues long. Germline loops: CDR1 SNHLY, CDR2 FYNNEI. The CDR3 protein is CASRRLAGGPHEQYF. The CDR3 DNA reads TGTGCCAGCAGGAGACTAGCGGGAGGGCCCCACGAGCAGTACTTC.

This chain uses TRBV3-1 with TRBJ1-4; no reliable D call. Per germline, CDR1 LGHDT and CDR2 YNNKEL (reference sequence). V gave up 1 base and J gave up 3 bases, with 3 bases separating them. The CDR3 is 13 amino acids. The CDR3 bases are TGTGCCAGCAGCCAAGGACCTAATGAAAAACTGTTTTTT. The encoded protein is CASSQGPNEKLFF.

The DNA for the CDR3 is TGTGCCAGCACCCCGGGAGGGCAAGAGACCCAGTACTTC. Translation gives CASTPGGQETQYF. This chain joins TRBV6-2 or TRBV6-3 and TRBJ2-5, with 8 bases that match TRBD2. CDR3 size: 13 residues. Losses at the gene ends were 7 bases for V and 2 bases for J; bases not matched to a gene: 3. Per germline, CDR1 MNHEY and CDR2 SVGEGT.

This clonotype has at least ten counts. CDR3 sequence (DNA): TGCAGTGTCCCTCCGGACTCGGGCTACACCTTC. Its translation is CSVPPDSGYTF. This chain uses TRBV20-1 with TRBJ1-2, with no clear D. Trimming shortened V by 7 bases and J by 8 bases, and 14 bases separated the two germline ends. This CDR3 is built from 11 residues. Germline V CDR1 and CDR2: DFQATT, SNEGSKA (reference sequence).

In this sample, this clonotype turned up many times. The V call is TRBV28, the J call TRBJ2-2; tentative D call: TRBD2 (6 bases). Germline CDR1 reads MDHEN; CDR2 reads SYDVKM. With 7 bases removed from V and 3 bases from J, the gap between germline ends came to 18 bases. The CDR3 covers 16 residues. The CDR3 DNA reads TGTGCCAGCACCCCCGTCGGGGGAGAGGACACCGGGGAGCTGTTTTTT. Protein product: CASTPVGGEDTGELFF.

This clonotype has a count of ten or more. CDR3 DNA sequence: TGTGCCAGCAGTGAAGCGCGGCCCACTATGGGCTACACCTTC. Translation: CASSEARPTMGYTF. This rearrangement joins TRBV2 to TRBJ1-2; no clear D. The CDR3 totals 14 residues. Trimming removed 0 bases at V and 8 bases at J, with 13 bases between. In germline, CDR1 is SNHLY, CDR2 FYNNEI. Full variable domain (outside the CDR3, taken from reference TRBV2 and TRBJ1-2): EPEVTQTPSHQVTQMGQEVILRCVPISNHLYFYWYRQILGQKVEFLVSFYNNEISEKSEIFDDQFSVERPDGSNFTLKIRSTKLEDSAMYFCASSEARPTMGYTFGSGTRLTVV.

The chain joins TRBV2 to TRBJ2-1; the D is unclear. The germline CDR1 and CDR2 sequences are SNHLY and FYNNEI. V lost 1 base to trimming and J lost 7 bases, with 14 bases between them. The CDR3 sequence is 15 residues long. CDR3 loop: CASSEVPIRGNEQFF. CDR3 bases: TGTGCCAGCAGTGAAGTACCCATTAGAGGAAATGAGCAGTTCTTC.